These 10 T cell receptor beta chains came from one sample sequenced in a study of T cells after posttransplantation cyclophosphamide. The naive gate required viable CD3+CD4+ or CD3+CD8+ cells with CCR7+CD45RA+CD45RO-CD95-CD27+CD28+ phenotype. Method: immunoSEQ multiplex PCR; TCRdb's copy keeps in-frame clones and lacks some. This sample carries 25,000 to 40,000 clones, roughly 90% of them seen once, and the ten largest clones take around 0.1%. The source material was naive CD4+ T cells sorted from blood. The source is a man aged 30 to 39 in good health and a related stem cell transplant donor.

V usage is TRBV7-3 and J usage is TRBJ2-6; 7 nucleotides match TRBD1. With 4 bases clipped from V and 3 bases from J, the junction kept 3 bases outside the gene matches. Germline V lookup: CDR1 SGHTA, CDR2 FQGTGA. The CDR3 extends over 15 amino acids. For the CDR3, the DNA is TGTGCCAGCAGCTCAGGGGGTATTGGGGCCAACGTCCTGACTTTC. It encodes CASSSGGIGANVLTF.

This chain joins TRBV11-3 and TRBJ2-7; maybe TRBD2 (6 bases). The CDR3 has 15 residues. Per germline, CDR1 SGHNT and CDR2 YENEEA. V lost 0 bases to trimming and J lost 2 bases, with 11 bases between them. CDR3 DNA sequence: TGTGCCAGCAGCTTAGAGGGGGGTGCGGCCTACGAGCAGTACTTC. This translates into CASSLEGGAAYEQYF.

The V call is TRBV9, the J call TRBJ2-3; 9 bases align to TRBD1. The CDR3 has 18 amino acids. V shed 1 base, J shed 5 bases, and the junction held 14 bases outside the gene matches. Germline V gives CDR1 SGDLS, CDR2 YYNGEE. CDR3 in DNA: TGTGCCAGCAGCGTATCACAGGGGGCGCGAGGGGATAGAGATACGCAGTATTTT. It is translated as CASSVSQGARGDRDTQYF.

The V call is TRBV30, the J call TRBJ2-7, with TRBD1 matching over 7 bases. The CDR3 sequence is 14 residues long. Germline trimming cut 2 bases from V and 0 bases from J; bases unmatched to any gene: 4. Germline-derived CDR1 and CDR2 are GTSNPN and SVGIG (reference sequence). The CDR3 DNA reads TGTGCCTGGAGTCGGGACAGTAGCTCCTACGAGCAGTACTTC. Its protein is CAWSRDSSSYEQYF.

V usage is TRBV21-1 and J usage is TRBJ2-7; TRBD1 is the table's D call, not checked against the DNA. TRBV21-1 is given as a pseudogene. The CDR3 has 15 amino acids. CDR3: CASSKEGRVLFKQYF. CDR3 bases: TGTGCCAGCAGCAAAGAAGGCAGGGTTCTTTTTAAGCAGTACTTC.

J is TRBJ1-1 and V is TRBV14, with D uncertain. This CDR3 is built from 13 residues. V lost 4 bases to trimming and J lost 4 bases, with 10 bases between them. Germline CDR1 SGHDN, CDR2 FVKESK. The CDR3 reads CASSPSGITEAFF. Written as DNA, the CDR3 is TGTGCCAGCAGCCCTTCCGGGATCACTGAAGCTTTCTTT.

This sequence joins TRBV18 and TRBJ1-1; 12 nucleotides line up with TRBD1. CDR3 size: 16 residues. The germline V gene has CDR1 KGHSH and CDR2 LQKENI. V was clipped by 2 bases and J by 4 bases; unmatched bases: 5. In DNA, the CDR3 is TGTGCCAGCTCACCAGGGGACAGGGGGCGGGCCACTGAAGCTTTCTTT. This codes for CASSPGDRGRATEAFF. The entire variable domain, with the rest obtained from reference TRBV18 and TRBJ1-1, is as follows: NAGVMQNPRHLVRRRGQEARLRCSPMKGHSHVYWYRQLPEEGLKFMVYLQKENIIDESGMPKERFSAEFPKEGPSILRIQQVVRGDSAAYFCASSPGDRGRATEAFFGQGTRLTVV.

The chain links TRBV6-5 to TRBJ1-2; tentative D call: TRBD1 (6 bases). CDR3 length equals 16 residues. The germline V and J ends were trimmed by 0 bases and 0 bases, with 11 bases remaining between them. The germline V gene encodes CDR1 MNHEY and CDR2 SVGAGI. CDR3 bases: TGTGCCAGCAGTTACTCTGGGGGCGTCTCTAACTATGGCTACACCTTC. Its translation is CASSYSGGVSNYGYTF.

The chain couples TRBV5-1 to TRBJ2-3; 7 bases align to TRBD1. This CDR3 has 14 residues. The J segment lost 1 base and the V segment lost 5 bases, leaving 4 bases of the junction unmatched. The germline CDR1 and CDR2 sequences are SGHRS and YFSETQ. In nucleotides, the CDR3 is TGCGCCAGCAGGACTACAGGGGGCACAGATACGCAGTATTTT. Its translation is CASRTTGGTDTQYF.

In this sample, this clone turned up once. This chain connects TRBV7-2 to TRBJ2-3; 8 positions agree with TRBD2. Germline V gene lookup returns CDR1 SGHTA and CDR2 FQGNSA. V trimming: 4 bases; J trimming: 0 bases; junction bases outside the gene matches: 6. The CDR3 has 16 amino acids. The CDR3 loop reads CASSYYTGGSTDTQYF. Here the CDR3 DNA reads TGTGCCAGCAGCTATTACACGGGGGGGAGCACAGATACGCAGTATTTT.